Listed below are T cell receptor beta chains from one sample, sequenced in a study of identical twins. Each CDR3 protein is one row after TCRdb ran MiXCR on the 5' RACE reads. The repertoire consists of a few hundred thousand distinct CDR3 sequences, with roughly an eighth occurring once and the leading ten covering under 4.5%. The same data also went into a second study, on yellow fever vaccine responses in identical twins.

The sample was memory (CD45RO+) T cells sorted from blood. The receptors originated from a woman aged 18-35 years in good health. CDR3s include the opening cysteine and the closing phenylalanine or tryptophan. D genes are given only for firm matches. Some rows mark clone size as missing; the rest say once, few, many or name a class of expanded clone.

d_gene: -; abundance: -; v_gene: TRBV11-2; j_gene: TRBJ2-1; CDR3nt: TGTGCCAGCAGGTTGGGTGGGGGTCACTACAATGAGCAGTTCTTC; CDR3aa: CASRLGGGHYNEQFF
d_gene: -; abundance: many; v_gene: TRBV12-3/TRBV12-4; j_gene: TRBJ2-2; CDR3nt: TGTGCCAGCAGTTTATACACTAGCCGCACAGGCGGGGAGCTGTTTTTT; CDR3aa: CASSLYTSRTGGELFF
d_gene: TRBD2; abundance: many; v_gene: TRBV7-2; j_gene: TRBJ2-3; CDR3nt: TGTGCCAGCAGCTTTAAGGGACTAGCGGGACAAACAGATACGCAGTATTTT; CDR3aa: CASSFKGLAGQTDTQYF
d_gene: -; abundance: few; v_gene: TRBV5-6; j_gene: TRBJ1-6; CDR3nt: TGTGCCAGCAGCTTGGACCAGGGTAATTCACCCCTCCACTTT; CDR3aa: CASSLDQGNSPLHF
d_gene: -; abundance: few; v_gene: TRBV7-2; j_gene: TRBJ2-3; CDR3nt: TGTGCCAGCAGCACGATAGATACGCAGTATTTT; CDR3aa: CASSTIDTQYF
d_gene: TRBD2; abundance: -; v_gene: TRBV28; j_gene: TRBJ2-5; CDR3nt: TGTGCCAGCAGTTTATTTGCCGGCGGGGGAGAGACCCAGTACTTC; CDR3aa: CASSLFAGGGETQYF
d_gene: -; abundance: few; v_gene: TRBV19; j_gene: TRBJ2-3; CDR3nt: TGTGCCAGTAGTTTCGGTACGGCAGATACGCAGTATTTT; CDR3aa: CASSFGTADTQYF
d_gene: -; abundance: few; v_gene: TRBV7-9; j_gene: TRBJ1-2; CDR3nt: TGTGCCAGCAGCGCGTCTTCGGGTCTGTCTAACTATGGCTACACCTTC; CDR3aa: CASSASSGLSNYGYTF
d_gene: -; abundance: many; v_gene: TRBV12-3/TRBV12-4; j_gene: TRBJ1-4; CDR3nt: TGTGCCAGCAGTCCGCCCGGGGTGGCTGAAAAACTGTTTTTT; CDR3aa: CASSPPGVAEKLFF
d_gene: -; abundance: few; v_gene: TRBV4-2; j_gene: TRBJ2-3; CDR3nt: TGTGCCAGCAGCCAATTAAAGGGTAGCGGAAGCACAGATACGCAGTATTTT; CDR3aa: CASSQLKGSGSTDTQYF
d_gene: -; abundance: -; v_gene: TRBV6-2/TRBV6-3; j_gene: TRBJ1-2; CDR3nt: TGTGCCAGCAGTTACTTGTCAGGGACGCGAGCTAACTATGGCTACACCTTC; CDR3aa: CASSYLSGTRANYGYTF
d_gene: -; abundance: many; v_gene: TRBV27; j_gene: TRBJ1-1; CDR3nt: TGTGCCAGCAGTTCCCAGTACATGAACACTGAAGCTTTCTTT; CDR3aa: CASSSQYMNTEAFF
d_gene: TRBD2; abundance: many; v_gene: TRBV6-2/TRBV6-3; j_gene: TRBJ2-1; CDR3nt: TGTGCCAGCAGTTACTCGTACAGCGGGGCTTACAATGAGCAGTTCTTC; CDR3aa: CASSYSYSGAYNEQFF
d_gene: TRBD1; abundance: many; v_gene: TRBV7-9; j_gene: TRBJ1-2; CDR3nt: TGTGCCAGCAGCTTAGTACAGGGGGATGGCTACACCTTC; CDR3aa: CASSLVQGDGYTF
d_gene: -; abundance: few; v_gene: TRBV20-1; j_gene: TRBJ2-7; CDR3nt: TGCAGTGCTAGAGTGGGCGGCAGGGCGGAGCAGTACTTC; CDR3aa: CSARVGGRAEQYF
d_gene: -; abundance: many; v_gene: TRBV7-8; j_gene: TRBJ2-1; CDR3nt: TGTGCCAGCAGCTTAGTCCCGCTACTAGGTGAGCAGTTCTTC; CDR3aa: CASSLVPLLGEQFF
d_gene: -; abundance: -; v_gene: TRBV12-3/TRBV12-4; j_gene: TRBJ2-1; CDR3nt: -; CDR3aa: CAICPGTSGSIGNEQFF
d_gene: -; abundance: -; v_gene: TRBV27; j_gene: TRBJ2-7; CDR3nt: TGTGCCAGCAGTTTCCGGCAGTTCCCCCACGAGCAGTACTTC; CDR3aa: CASSFRQFPHEQYF
d_gene: -; abundance: -; v_gene: TRBV28; j_gene: TRBJ2-3; CDR3nt: TGTGCCAGCACTCGCGGGACATTTGGCACAGATACGCAGTATTTT; CDR3aa: CASTRGTFGTDTQYF
d_gene: TRBD1; abundance: many; v_gene: TRBV20-1; j_gene: TRBJ2-7; CDR3nt: TGCAGTGCTAGAGATGGGGGACAGGGGATCTGGCAGTACTTC; CDR3aa: CSARDGGQGIWQYF
d_gene: -; abundance: once; v_gene: TRBV7-2; j_gene: TRBJ2-3; CDR3nt: TGTGCCAGCAGCTTACAGGGCCAAGGGACAGATACGCAGTATTTT; CDR3aa: CASSLQGQGTDTQYF
d_gene: -; abundance: -; v_gene: TRBV28; j_gene: TRBJ1-5; CDR3nt: TGTGCCAGCAGTGACGATTTGGGTCAGCCCCAGCATTTT; CDR3aa: CASSDDLGQPQHF
d_gene: TRBD1; abundance: many; v_gene: TRBV12-3/TRBV12-4; j_gene: TRBJ1-6; CDR3nt: TGTGCCAGCAGTGCCGGACAGGCACCCCTCCACTTT; CDR3aa: CASSAGQAPLHF
d_gene: -; abundance: many; v_gene: TRBV12-3/TRBV12-4; j_gene: TRBJ2-7; CDR3nt: TGTGCCAGCAGTTTAGCGCAGACAGTTTACGAGCAGTACTTC; CDR3aa: CASSLAQTVYEQYF
d_gene: TRBD1; abundance: few; v_gene: TRBV29-1; j_gene: TRBJ2-2; CDR3nt: TGCAGCGTGGGACAGGGGGTTCCCGGGGAGCTGTTTTTT; CDR3aa: CSVGQGVPGELFF
d_gene: -; abundance: few; v_gene: TRBV7-2; j_gene: TRBJ2-3; CDR3nt: TGTGCCAGCAGCTTGAGGGCGGGGAAGACCTTCACAGATACGCAGTATTTT; CDR3aa: CASSLRAGKTFTDTQYF
d_gene: -; abundance: few; v_gene: TRBV12-3/TRBV12-4; j_gene: TRBJ2-5; CDR3nt: TGTGCCAGCAGTTTCGCAGAGGCAGAGACCCAGTACTTC; CDR3aa: CASSFAEAETQYF
d_gene: -; abundance: -; v_gene: TRBV18; j_gene: TRBJ2-2; CDR3nt: TGTGCCAGCTCACCGGGCACCGGGGAGCTGTTTTTT; CDR3aa: CASSPGTGELFF
d_gene: TRBD1; abundance: -; v_gene: TRBV5-6; j_gene: TRBJ1-5; CDR3nt: TGTGCCAGCAGCCTAACGGGACAGGGGGCGCGCGGGAATCAGCCCCAGCATTTT; CDR3aa: CASSLTGQGARGNQPQHF
d_gene: -; abundance: -; v_gene: TRBV2; j_gene: TRBJ2-4; CDR3nt: TGTGCCAGCAGTGACAGGGGTACGGCCAAAAACATTCAGTACTTC; CDR3aa: CASSDRGTAKNIQYF